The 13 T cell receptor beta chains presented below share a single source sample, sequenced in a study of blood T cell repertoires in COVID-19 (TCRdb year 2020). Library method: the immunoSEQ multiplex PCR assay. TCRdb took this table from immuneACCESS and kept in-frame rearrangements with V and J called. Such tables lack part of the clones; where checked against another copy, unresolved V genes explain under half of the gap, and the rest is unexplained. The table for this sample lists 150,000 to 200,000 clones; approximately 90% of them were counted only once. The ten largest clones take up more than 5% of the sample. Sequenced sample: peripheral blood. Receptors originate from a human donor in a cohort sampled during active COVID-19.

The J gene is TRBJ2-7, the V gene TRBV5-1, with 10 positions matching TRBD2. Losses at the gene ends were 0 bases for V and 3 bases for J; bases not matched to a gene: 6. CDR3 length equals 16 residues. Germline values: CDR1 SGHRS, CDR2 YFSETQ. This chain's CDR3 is CASSLGFGLADYEQYF. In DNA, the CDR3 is TGCGCCAGCAGCTTGGGTTTCGGACTAGCGGACTACGAGCAGTACTTC.

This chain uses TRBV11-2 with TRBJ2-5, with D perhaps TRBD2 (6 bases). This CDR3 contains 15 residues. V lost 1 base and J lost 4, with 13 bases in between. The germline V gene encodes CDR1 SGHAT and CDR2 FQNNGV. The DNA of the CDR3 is TGTGCCAGCAGCTTAGCAGGCGGGGATTTAGAGACCCAGTACTTC. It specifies CASSLAGGDLETQYF.

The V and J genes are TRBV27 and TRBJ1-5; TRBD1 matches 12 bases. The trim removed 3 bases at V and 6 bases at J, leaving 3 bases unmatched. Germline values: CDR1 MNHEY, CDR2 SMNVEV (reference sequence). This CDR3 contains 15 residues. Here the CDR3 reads CASSLGTGGIQPQHF. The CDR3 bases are TGTGCCAGCAGTTTGGGGACAGGGGGCATTCAGCCCCAGCATTTT.

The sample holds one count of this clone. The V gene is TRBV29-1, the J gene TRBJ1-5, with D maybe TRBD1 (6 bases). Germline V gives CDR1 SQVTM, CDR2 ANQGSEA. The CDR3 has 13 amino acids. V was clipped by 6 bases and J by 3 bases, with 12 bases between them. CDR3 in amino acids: CSVADSFNQPQHF. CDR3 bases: TGCAGCGTCGCGGACAGTTTCAATCAGCCCCAGCATTTT. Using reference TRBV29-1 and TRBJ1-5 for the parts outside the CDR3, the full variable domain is SAVISQKPSRDICQRGTSLTIQCQVDSQVTMMFWYRQQPGQSLTLIATANQGSEATYESGFVIDKFPISRPNLTFSTLTVSNMSPEDSSIYLCSVADSFNQPQHFGDGTRLSIL.

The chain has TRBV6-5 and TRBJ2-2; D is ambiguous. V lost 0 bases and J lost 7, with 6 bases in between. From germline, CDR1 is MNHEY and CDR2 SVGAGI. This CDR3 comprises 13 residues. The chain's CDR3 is CASSYSKLGELFF. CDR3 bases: TGTGCCAGCAGTTACTCGAAACTCGGGGAGCTGTTTTTT.

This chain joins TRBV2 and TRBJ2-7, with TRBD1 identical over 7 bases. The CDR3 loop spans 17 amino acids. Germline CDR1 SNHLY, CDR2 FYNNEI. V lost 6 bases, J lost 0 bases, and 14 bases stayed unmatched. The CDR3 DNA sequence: TGTGCCAGCAGCGCCACTACCGGGACAGTTTACTCCTACGAGCAGTACTTC. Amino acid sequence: CASSATTGTVYSYEQYF.

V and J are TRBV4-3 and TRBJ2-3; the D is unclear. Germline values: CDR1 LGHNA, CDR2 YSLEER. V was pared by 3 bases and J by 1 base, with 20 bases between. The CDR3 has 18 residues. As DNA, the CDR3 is TGCGCCAGCAGCCACCCTGATGGCGGAGCTTTAGGCACAGATACGCAGTATTTT. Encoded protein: CASSHPDGGALGTDTQYF.

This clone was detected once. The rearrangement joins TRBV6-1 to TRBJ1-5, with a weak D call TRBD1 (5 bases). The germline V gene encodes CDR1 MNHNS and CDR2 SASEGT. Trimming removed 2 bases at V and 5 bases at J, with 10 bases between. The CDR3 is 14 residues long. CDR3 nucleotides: TGTGCCAGCAGTGAAATCAGGGTAGATCAGCCCCAGCATTTT. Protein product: CASSEIRVDQPQHF.

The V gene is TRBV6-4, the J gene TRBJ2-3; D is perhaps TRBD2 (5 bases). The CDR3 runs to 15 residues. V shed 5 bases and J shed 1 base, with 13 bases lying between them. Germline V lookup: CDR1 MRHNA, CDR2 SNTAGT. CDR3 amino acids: CASSLGLERTDTQYF. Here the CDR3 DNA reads TGTGCCAGCAGTCTCGGACTCGAACGCACAGATACGCAGTATTTT.

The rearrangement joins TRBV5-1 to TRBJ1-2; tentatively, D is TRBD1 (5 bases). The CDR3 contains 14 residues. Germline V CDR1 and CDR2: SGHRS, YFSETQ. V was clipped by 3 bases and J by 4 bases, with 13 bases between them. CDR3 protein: CASSYDSNSYGYTF. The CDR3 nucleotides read TGCGCCAGCAGCTATGACAGCAATAGCTATGGCTACACCTTC. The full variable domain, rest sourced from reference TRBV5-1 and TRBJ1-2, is KAGVTQTPRYLIKTRGQQVTLSCSPISGHRSVSWYQQTPGQGLQFLFEYFSETQRNKGNFPGRFSGRQFSNSRSEMNVSTLELGDSALYLCASSYDSNSYGYTFGSGTRLTVV.

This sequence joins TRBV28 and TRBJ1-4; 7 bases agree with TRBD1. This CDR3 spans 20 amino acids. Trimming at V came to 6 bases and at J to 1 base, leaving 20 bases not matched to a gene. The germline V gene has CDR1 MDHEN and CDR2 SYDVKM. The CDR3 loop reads CASRPLRTGRGGLTNEKLFF. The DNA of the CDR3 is TGTGCCAGCAGACCTCTCAGGACAGGAAGAGGAGGGCTAACTAATGAAAAACTGTTTTTT.

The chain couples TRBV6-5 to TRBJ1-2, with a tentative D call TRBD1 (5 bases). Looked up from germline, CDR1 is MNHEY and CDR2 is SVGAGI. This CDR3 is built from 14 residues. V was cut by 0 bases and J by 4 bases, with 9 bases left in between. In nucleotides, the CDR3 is TGTGCCAGCAGTTACTCTTCAACAGGCTATGGCTACACCTTC. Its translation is CASSYSSTGYGYTF.

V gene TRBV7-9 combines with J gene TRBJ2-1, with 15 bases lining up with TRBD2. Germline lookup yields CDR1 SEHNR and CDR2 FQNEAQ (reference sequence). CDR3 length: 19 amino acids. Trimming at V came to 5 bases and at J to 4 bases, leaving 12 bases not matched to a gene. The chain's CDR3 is CASSLPWTSGRGRYNEQFF. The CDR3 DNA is TGTGCCAGCAGCCTCCCCTGGACTAGCGGGAGGGGTAGGTACAATGAGCAGTTCTTC.